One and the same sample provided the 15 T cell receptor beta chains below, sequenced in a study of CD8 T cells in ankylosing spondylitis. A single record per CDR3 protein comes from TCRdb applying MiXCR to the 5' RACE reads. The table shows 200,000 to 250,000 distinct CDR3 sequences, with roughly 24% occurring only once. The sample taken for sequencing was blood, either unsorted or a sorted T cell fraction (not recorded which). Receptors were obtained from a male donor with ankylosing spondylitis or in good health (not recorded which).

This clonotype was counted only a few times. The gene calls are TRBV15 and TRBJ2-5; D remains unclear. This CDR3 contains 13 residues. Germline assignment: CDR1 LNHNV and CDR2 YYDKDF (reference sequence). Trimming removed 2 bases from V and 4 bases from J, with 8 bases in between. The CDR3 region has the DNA TGTGCCACCAGCAGATTGGCCCGAGAGACCCAGTACTTC. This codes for CATSRLARETQYF.

The CDR3 DNA reads as TGTGCCAGCAGTTTAACCGAGAGCGAGCAGTACTTC. This translates into CASSLTESEQYF. V is TRBV12-3 or TRBV12-4 and J is TRBJ2-7, with D uncertain. Trimming left V 2 bases short and J 6 bases short, with 8 bases between. CDR3 length equals 12 residues.

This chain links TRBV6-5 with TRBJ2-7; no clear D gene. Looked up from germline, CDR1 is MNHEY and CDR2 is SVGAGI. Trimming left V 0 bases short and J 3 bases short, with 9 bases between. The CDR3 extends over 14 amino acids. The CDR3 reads CASSYSTLNYEQYF. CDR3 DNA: TGTGCCAGCAGTTACTCGACACTTAACTACGAGCAGTACTTC.

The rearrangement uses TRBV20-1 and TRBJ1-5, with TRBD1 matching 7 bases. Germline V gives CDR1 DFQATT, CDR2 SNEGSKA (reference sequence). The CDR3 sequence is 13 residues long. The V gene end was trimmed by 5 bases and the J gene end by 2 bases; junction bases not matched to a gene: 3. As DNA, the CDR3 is TGCAGTGCTCCAGACAGGGGCAATCAGCCCCAGCATTTT. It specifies CSAPDRGNQPQHF.

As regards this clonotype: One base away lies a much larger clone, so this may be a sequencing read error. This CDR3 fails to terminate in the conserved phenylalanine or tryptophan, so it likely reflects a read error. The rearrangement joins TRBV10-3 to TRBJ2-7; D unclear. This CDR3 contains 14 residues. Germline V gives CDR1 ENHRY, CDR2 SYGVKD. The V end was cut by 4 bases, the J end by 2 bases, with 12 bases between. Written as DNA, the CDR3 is TGTGCCATCAGTGTCGATACGCTGACCTACGAGCAGTACATC. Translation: CAISVDTLTYEQYI.

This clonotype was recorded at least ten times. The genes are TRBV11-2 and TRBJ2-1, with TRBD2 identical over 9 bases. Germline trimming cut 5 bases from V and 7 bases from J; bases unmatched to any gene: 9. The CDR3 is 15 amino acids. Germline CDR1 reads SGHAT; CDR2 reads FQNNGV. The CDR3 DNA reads TGTGCCAGCAGCCCGGTGGCGGGAGGGGGGAATGAGCAGTTCTTC. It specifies CASSPVAGGGNEQFF.

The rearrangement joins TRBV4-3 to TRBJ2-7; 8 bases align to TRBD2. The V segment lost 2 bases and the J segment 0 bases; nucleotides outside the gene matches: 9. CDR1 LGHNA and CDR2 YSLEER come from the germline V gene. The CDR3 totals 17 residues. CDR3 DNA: TGCGCCAGCAGCCAAACCGTAGCGGGATCAAGCTCCTACGAGCAGTACTTC. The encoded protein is CASSQTVAGSSSYEQYF.

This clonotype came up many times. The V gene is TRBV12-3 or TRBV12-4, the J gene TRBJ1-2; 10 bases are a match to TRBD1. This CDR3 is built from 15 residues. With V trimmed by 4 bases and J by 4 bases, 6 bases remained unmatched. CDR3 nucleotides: TGTGCCAGCAGTTCCCAGACAGGGGGCAGCTATGGCTACACCTTC. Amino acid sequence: CASSSQTGGSYGYTF.

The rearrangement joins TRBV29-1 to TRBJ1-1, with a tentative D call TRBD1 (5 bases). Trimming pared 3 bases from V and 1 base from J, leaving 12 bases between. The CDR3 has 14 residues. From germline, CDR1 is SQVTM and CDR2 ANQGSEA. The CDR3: CSVDSDKRNTEAFF. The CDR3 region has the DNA TGCAGCGTTGATTCGGACAAGAGGAACACTGAAGCTTTCTTT.

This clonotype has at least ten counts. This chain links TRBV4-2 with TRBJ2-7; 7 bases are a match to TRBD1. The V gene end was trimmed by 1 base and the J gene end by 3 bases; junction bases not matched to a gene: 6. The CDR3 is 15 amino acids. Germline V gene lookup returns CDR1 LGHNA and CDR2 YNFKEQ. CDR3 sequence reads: CASSQGHRGDYEQYF. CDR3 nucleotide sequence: TGTGCCAGCAGCCAAGGTCACAGGGGAGACTACGAGCAGTACTTC.

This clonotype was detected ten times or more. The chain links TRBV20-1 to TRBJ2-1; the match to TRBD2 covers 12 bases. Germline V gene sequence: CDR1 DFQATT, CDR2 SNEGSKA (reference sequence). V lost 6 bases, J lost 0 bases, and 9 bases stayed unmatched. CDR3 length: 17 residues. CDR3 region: CSAWTSGILSSYNEQFF. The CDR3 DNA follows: TGCAGTGCCTGGACTAGCGGGATTCTCAGCTCCTACAATGAGCAGTTCTTC.

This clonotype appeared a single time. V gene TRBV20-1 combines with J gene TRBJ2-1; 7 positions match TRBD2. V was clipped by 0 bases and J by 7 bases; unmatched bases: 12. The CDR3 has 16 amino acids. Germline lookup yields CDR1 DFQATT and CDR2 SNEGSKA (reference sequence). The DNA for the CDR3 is TGCAGTGCTAGAGATCTAACGGGGAGGGCGCGAAATGAGCAGTTCTTC. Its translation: CSARDLTGRARNEQFF.

CDR3 in amino acids: CASSPILSGGELFF. Here the CDR3 DNA reads TGTGCCAGCAGCCCTATCTTGTCGGGCGGGGAGCTGTTTTTT. The rearrangement links TRBV3-1 to TRBJ2-2; D is unclear. The CDR3 covers 14 residues. Germline lookup yields CDR1 LGHDT and CDR2 YNNKEL (reference sequence). Trimming removed 4 bases at V and 7 bases at J, with 13 bases between. Looking up the rest from reference TRBV3-1 and TRBJ2-2 gives the full variable domain: DTAVSQTPKYLVTQMGNDKSIKCEQNLGHDTMYWYKQDSKKFLKIMFSYNNKELIINETVPNRFSPKSPDKAHLNLHINSLELGDSAVYFCASSPILSGGELFFGEGSRLTVL.

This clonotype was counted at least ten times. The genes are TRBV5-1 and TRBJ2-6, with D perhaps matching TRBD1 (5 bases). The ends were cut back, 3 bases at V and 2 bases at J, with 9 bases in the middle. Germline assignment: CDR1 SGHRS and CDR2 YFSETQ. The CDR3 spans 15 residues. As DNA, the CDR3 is TGCGCCAGCAGCTCACAGGTTCCTGGGGCCAACGTCCTGACTTTC. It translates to CASSSQVPGANVLTF.

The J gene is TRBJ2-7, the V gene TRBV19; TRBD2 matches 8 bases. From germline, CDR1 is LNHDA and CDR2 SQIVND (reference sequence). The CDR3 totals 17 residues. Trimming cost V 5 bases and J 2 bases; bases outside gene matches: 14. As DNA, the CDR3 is TGTGCCAGTAGTGTCACCGTGGGGACTAGTCTGGCCTACGAGCAGTACTTC. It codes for CASSVTVGTSLAYEQYF.